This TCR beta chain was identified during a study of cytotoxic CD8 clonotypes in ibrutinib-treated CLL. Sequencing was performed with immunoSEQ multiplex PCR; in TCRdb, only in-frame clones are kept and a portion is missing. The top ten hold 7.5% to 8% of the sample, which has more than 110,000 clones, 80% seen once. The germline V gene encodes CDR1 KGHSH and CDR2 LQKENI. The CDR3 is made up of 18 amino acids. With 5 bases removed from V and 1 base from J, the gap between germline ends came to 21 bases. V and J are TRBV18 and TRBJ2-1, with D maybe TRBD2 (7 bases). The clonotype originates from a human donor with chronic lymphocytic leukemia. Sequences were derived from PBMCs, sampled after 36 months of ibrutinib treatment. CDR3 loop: CASSTRGGASGSYNEQFF. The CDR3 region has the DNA TGTGCCAGCTCAACCAGGGGAGGGGCTAGCGGTTCCTACAATGAGCAGTTCTTC. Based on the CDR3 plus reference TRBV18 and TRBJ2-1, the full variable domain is NAGVMQNPRHLVRRRGQEARLRCSPMKGHSHVYWYRQLPEEGLKFMVYLQKENIIDESGMPKERFSAEFPKEGPSILRIQQVVRGDSAAYFCASSTRGGASGSYNEQFFGPGTRLTVL.